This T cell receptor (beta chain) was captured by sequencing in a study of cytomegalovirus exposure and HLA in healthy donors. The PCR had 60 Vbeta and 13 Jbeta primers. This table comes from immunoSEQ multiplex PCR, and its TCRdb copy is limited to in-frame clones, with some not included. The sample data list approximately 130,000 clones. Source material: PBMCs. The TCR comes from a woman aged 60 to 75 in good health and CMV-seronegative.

The CDR3 coding sequence is TGTGCCATAACAGGACAGGGGGCGAACAACGAGCAGTACTTC. Amino acid sequence: CAITGQGANNEQYF. The gene calls are TRBV10-3 and TRBJ2-7, with 11 bases that match TRBD1. Germline CDR1 ENHRY, CDR2 SYGVKD. The CDR3 loop spans 14 amino acids. V lost 9 bases to trimming and J lost 5 bases; unmatched junction nucleotides: 9.